This note documents a single T cell receptor beta chain sequence. The ends were cut back, 5 bases at V and 4 bases at J, with 9 bases in the middle. Germline-derived CDR1 and CDR2 are MDHEN and SYDVKM. This CDR3 is built from 13 residues. The data belong to a study of shared clonotypes between healthy human individuals. Naive CD8 cells lacked CD45RO, underwent positive selection for CCR7 and left out terminally differentiated effector memory CD45RA+ cells. Libraries were prepared by immunoSEQ multiplex PCR; TCRdb keeps only in-frame clonotypes and omits some of them. The table includes about 600,000 clones, about 98% detected once.

The TCR was taken from a man aged 25 to 45 in good health. Source material: naive CD8+ T cells sorted from blood. The chain uses TRBV28 and TRBJ2-1; D is unresolved. CDR3 DNA sequence: TGTGCCAGCAGTATTGACGTATACAATGAGCAGTTCTTC. It specifies CASSIDVYNEQFF.